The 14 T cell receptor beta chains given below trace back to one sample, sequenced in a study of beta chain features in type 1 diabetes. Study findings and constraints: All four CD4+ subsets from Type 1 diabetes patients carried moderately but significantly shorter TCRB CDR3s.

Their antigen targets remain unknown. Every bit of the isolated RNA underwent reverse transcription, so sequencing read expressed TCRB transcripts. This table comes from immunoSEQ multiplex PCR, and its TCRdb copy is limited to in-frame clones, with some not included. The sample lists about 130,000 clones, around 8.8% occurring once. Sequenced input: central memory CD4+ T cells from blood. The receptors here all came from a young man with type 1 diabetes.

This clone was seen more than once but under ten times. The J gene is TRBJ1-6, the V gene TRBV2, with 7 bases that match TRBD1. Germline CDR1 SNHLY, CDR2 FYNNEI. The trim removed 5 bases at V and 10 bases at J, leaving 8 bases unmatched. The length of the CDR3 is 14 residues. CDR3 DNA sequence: TGTGCCAGCAGTATACAGGGGATCAGGTCACCCCTCCACTTT. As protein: CASSIQGIRSPLHF.

As DNA, the CDR3 is TGTGCCAGCAGCCAAGAGATGGCCAACTATGGCTACACCTTC. Protein: CASSQEMANYGYTF. The rearrangement uses TRBV4-2 and TRBJ1-2; D gene uncertain. CDR1 is LGHNA, CDR2 YNFKEQ, per germline. This CDR3 spans 14 amino acids. Trimming took 0 bases from V and 2 from J, leaving 7 bases between them.

The CDR3: CASSGDRDRTEAFF. The CDR3 nucleotides read TGTGCCAGCAGTGGGGACAGGGATCGCACTGAAGCTTTCTTT. The chain is built from TRBV2 and TRBJ1-1; 9 positions match TRBD1. The germline CDR1 and CDR2 sequences are SNHLY and FYNNEI. Trimming took 4 bases from V and 4 from J; bases not matched to a gene: 4. CDR3 length: 14 residues.

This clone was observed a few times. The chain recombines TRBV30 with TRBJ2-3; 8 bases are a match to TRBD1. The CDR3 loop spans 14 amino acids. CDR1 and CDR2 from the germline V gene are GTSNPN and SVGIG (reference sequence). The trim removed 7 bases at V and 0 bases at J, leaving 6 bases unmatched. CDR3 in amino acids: CASDRGTSTDTQYF. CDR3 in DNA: TGTGCCTCCGACAGGGGCACTAGCACAGATACGCAGTATTTT.

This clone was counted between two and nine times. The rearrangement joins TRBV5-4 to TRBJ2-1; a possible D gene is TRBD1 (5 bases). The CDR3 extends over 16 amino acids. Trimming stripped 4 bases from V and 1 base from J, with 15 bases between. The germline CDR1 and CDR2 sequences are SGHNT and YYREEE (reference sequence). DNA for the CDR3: TGTGCCAGCAGCGCGCAGGGCCCCCGATCCTACAATGAGCAGTTCTTC. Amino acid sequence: CASSAQGPRSYNEQFF.

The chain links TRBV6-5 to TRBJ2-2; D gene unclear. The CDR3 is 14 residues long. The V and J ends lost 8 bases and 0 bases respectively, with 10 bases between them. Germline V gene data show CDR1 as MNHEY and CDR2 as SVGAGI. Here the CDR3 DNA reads TGTGCCAGCGGCAACCCTTCGAACACCGGGGAGCTGTTTTTT. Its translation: CASGNPSNTGELFF.

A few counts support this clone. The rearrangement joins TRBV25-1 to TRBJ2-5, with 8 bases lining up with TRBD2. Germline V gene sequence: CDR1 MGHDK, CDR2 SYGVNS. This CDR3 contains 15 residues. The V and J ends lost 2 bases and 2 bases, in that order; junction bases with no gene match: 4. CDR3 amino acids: CASSELGTRQETQYF. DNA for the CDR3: TGTGCCAGCAGTGAACTCGGGACTAGACAAGAGACCCAGTACTTC.

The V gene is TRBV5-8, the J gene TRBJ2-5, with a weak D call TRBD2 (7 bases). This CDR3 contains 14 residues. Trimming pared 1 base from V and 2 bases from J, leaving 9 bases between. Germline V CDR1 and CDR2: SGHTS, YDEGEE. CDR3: CASSLRGAQETQYF. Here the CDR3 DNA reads TGTGCCAGCAGCTTGCGGGGGGCACAAGAGACCCAGTACTTC.

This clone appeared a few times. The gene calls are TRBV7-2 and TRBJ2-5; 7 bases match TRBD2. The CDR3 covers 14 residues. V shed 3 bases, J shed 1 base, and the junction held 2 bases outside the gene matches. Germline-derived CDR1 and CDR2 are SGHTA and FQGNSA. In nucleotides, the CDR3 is TGTGCCAGCAGCTTGGGAGGGTTCCAAGAGACCCAGTACTTC. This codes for CASSLGGFQETQYF. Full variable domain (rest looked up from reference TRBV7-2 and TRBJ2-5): GAGVSQSPSNKVTEKGKDVELRCDPISGHTALYWYRQSLGQGLEFLIYFQGNSAPDKSGLPSDRFSAERTGGSVSTLTIQRTQQEDSAVYLCASSLGGFQETQYFGPGTRLLVL.

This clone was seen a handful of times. The CDR3 is CASKNRALSGYTF. The CDR3 region has the DNA TGTGCCAGCAAAAACAGAGCTCTAAGTGGCTACACCTTC. This chain uses TRBV19 with TRBJ1-2; D unresolved. CDR1 and CDR2 (germline): LNHDA, SQIVND (reference sequence). V gave up 9 bases and J gave up 7 bases, with 18 bases separating them. The CDR3 runs to 13 residues. Variable domain in full (rest from reference TRBV19 and TRBJ1-2): DGGITQSPKYLFRKEGQNVTLSCEQNLNHDAMYWYRQDPGQGLRLIYYSQIVNDFQKGDIAEGYSVSREKKESFPLTVTSAQKNPTAFYLCASKNRALSGYTFGSGTRLTVV.

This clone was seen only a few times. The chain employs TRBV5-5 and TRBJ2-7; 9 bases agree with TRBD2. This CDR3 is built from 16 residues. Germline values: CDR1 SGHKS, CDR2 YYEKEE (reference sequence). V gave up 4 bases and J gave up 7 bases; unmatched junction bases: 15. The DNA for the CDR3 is TGTGCCAGCAGCCAAGATCTCAGCGGGGGGCTGAGAGAGCAGTACTTC. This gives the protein CASSQDLSGGLREQYF.

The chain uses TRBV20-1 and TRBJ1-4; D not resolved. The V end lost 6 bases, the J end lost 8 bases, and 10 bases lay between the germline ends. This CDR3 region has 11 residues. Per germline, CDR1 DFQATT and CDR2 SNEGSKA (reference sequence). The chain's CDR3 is CSALSGEKLFF. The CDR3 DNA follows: TGCAGTGCGTTGTCCGGGGAAAAACTGTTTTTT.

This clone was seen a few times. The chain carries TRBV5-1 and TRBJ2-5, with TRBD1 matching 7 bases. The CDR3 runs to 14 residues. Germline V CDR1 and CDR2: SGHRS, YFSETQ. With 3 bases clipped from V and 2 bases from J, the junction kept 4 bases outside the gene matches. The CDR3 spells CASSSGQTQETQYF. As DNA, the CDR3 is TGCGCCAGCAGCTCGGGACAGACACAAGAGACCCAGTACTTC.

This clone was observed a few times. CDR3 sequence (DNA): TGTGCCATCAGTGAGTCCGGGACAGGGAAGGATGAGACCCAGTACTTC. It translates to CAISESGTGKDETQYF. This chain connects TRBV10-3 to TRBJ2-5; TRBD1 matches 9 bases. The ends lost 0 bases at V and 5 bases at J; junction bases unmatched: 7. Per the germline V gene, CDR1 is ENHRY and CDR2 is SYGVKD. The CDR3 totals 16 residues.